This T cell receptor beta chain derives from a study of technical replicates of blood from a handful of donors. Trimming cost V 2 bases and J 7 bases; bases outside gene matches: 17. Germline V gene sequence: CDR1 MGHRA, CDR2 YSYEKL. The CDR3 is made up of 17 amino acids. Here immunoSEQ multiplex PCR was the method, and the copy in TCRdb shows in-frame clones only, minus some. The sample consists of about 83,000 clones, about 92% of them appearing once. This TCR derives from a human donor in good health. The specimen sequenced was T cells isolated from PBMCs. The chain joins TRBV4-1 to TRBJ2-7, with 7 bases that match TRBD1. CDR3 sequence reads: CASSQHWGTGVSAEQYF. DNA for the CDR3: TGCGCCAGCAGCCAACATTGGGGTACAGGGGTTTCGGCGGAGCAGTACTTC.